The next 26 T cell receptor beta chains were all read from a single sample in a study of cytomegalovirus exposure and HLA in healthy donors. With 60 Vbeta and 13 Jbeta primers, the PCR was carried out. Assay used: immunoSEQ multiplex PCR; TCRdb lists only in-frame clones, some missing. This sample carries 250,000 to 300,000 clones, 84% of them seen once, and the ten largest clones take more than 1.5%. Sequenced material: PBMCs. The origin of the receptors is a woman aged 40 to 50 in good health and CMV-seropositive.

The chain is built from TRBV5-4 and TRBJ2-7; TRBD1 might be the D (6 bases). Trimming took 1 base from V and 6 from J, leaving 17 bases between them. In germline, CDR1 is SGHNT, CDR2 YYREEE (reference sequence). The CDR3 runs to 15 residues. CDR3 in amino acids: CASSLWAGAKGEQYF. CDR3 nucleotides: TGTGCCAGCAGCTTGTGGGCAGGGGCAAAGGGCGAGCAGTACTTC.

The V gene is TRBV5-1, the J gene TRBJ2-1; 8 bases align to TRBD2. This CDR3 has 15 residues. The J segment lost 1 base and the V segment lost 8 bases, leaving 8 bases of the junction unmatched. Germline V CDR1 and CDR2: SGHRS, YFSETQ. The CDR3 DNA follows: TGCGCCAGTAAGACTAGCGACCGATCCTACAATGAGCAGTTCTTC. Protein product: CASKTSDRSYNEQFF.

V is TRBV27 and J is TRBJ2-1, with 11 nucleotides matching TRBD2. CDR3 length equals 19 residues. Germline CDR1 reads MNHEY; CDR2 reads SMNVEV (reference sequence). The J segment lost 0 bases and the V segment lost 3 bases, leaving 10 bases of the junction unmatched. The CDR3 region has the DNA TGTGCCAGCAGTTTTAGGGCTAGCGGGAGGCTCAGCTCCTACAATGAGCAGTTCTTC. This sequence encodes CASSFRASGRLSSYNEQFF.

V gene TRBV9 combines with J gene TRBJ2-1; the D is unclear. The CDR3 sequence is 13 residues long. Deletions cut 0 bases from V and 5 bases from J, with 6 bases between. Germline V gene data show CDR1 as SGDLS and CDR2 as YYNGEE. Here the CDR3 reads CASSVGGNNEQFF. The CDR3, as DNA: TGTGCCAGCAGCGTAGGTGGCAACAATGAGCAGTTCTTC.

The V gene is TRBV4-1, the J gene TRBJ1-4; no firm D call. This CDR3 comprises 15 residues. Trimming removed 3 bases at V and 4 bases at J, with 12 bases between. Per the germline V gene, CDR1 is MGHRA and CDR2 is YSYEKL. The CDR3 coding sequence is TGCGCCAGCAGCCATCGGGGAAATGATAATGAAAAACTGTTTTTT. Its protein product is CASSHRGNDNEKLFF.

The rearrangement joins TRBV7-8 to TRBJ1-4; D gene unclear. Germline-derived CDR1 and CDR2 are SGHVS and FQNEAQ. Trimming pared 3 bases from V and 0 bases from J, leaving 8 bases between. The CDR3 contains 15 residues. CDR3 sequence reads: CASSLREATNEKLFF. CDR3 nucleotide sequence: TGTGCCAGCAGCTTGCGAGAAGCAACTAATGAAAAACTGTTTTTT.

DNA of the CDR3: TGTGCCAGCGTCAGACAGACCACTGAAGCTTTCTTT. Its protein is CASVRQTTEAFF. The chain combines TRBV30 with TRBJ1-1, with a possible D match to TRBD1 (5 bases). The CDR3 spans 12 residues. Germline CDR1 GTSNPN, CDR2 SVGIG (reference sequence). The germline V and J ends were trimmed by 8 bases and 4 bases, with 14 bases remaining between them.

V and J are TRBV11-1 and TRBJ2-5; the match to TRBD2 covers 9 bases. This CDR3 comprises 16 residues. Germline V gene lookup returns CDR1 SGHAT and CDR2 FQDESV (reference sequence). Trimming removed 2 bases from V and 1 base from J; junction bases left unmatched: 5. CDR3 bases: TGTGCCAGCAGCTTATTTAGCGGGAGTGTCCAAGAGACCCAGTACTTC. Protein: CASSLFSGSVQETQYF.

The genes are TRBV5-4 and TRBJ2-2; 8 positions agree with TRBD1. Germline CDR1 reads SGHNT; CDR2 reads YYREEE (reference sequence). The CDR3 runs 15 residues. With V trimmed by 4 bases and J by 1 base, 3 bases remained unmatched. The CDR3 spells CASSLGQGNTGELFF. Here the CDR3 DNA reads TGTGCCAGCAGCCTCGGACAGGGGAACACCGGGGAGCTGTTTTTT.

As concerns this clone: The junction differs from germline at one of its ends, possibly a read error. This rearrangement joins TRBV7-9 to TRBJ2-5; D is perhaps TRBD1 (7 bases). This CDR3 comprises 16 residues. Germline CDR1 is SEHNR and CDR2 is FQNEAQ (reference sequence). CDR3 sequence: CSSSLGGGGAQETQYF. In DNA form, the CDR3 reads TGTTCCAGCAGCTTAGGAGGGGGCGGCGCCCAAGAGACCCAGTACTTC.

This rearrangement joins TRBV25-1 to TRBJ2-1; 7 bases map to TRBD2. Per the germline V gene, CDR1 is MGHDK and CDR2 is SYGVNS. The CDR3 consists of 16 residues. V lost 7 bases to trimming and J lost 7 bases; unmatched junction nucleotides: 16. CDR3 bases: TGTGCCAGCACTACGGCCTGGGGGAGGGCCGAGAATGAGCAGTTCTTC. Its translation is CASTTAWGRAENEQFF.

The V call is TRBV2, the J call TRBJ2-3; D is ambiguous. The V and J ends lost 8 bases and 4 bases respectively, with 22 bases between them. CDR1 is SNHLY and CDR2 is FYNNEI in the germline V gene. The CDR3 totals 16 residues. CDR3 loop: CASSPLSSKHSDTQYF. The CDR3 DNA reads as TGTGCCAGCTCGCCGCTCTCAAGCAAGCACTCAGATACGCAGTATTTT.

This clone has only one observation. The chain has TRBV29-1 and TRBJ1-1, with 7 positions matching TRBD1. The germline CDR1 and CDR2 sequences are SQVTM and ANQGSEA. The CDR3 is 14 amino acids. V shed 3 bases, J shed 4 bases, and the junction held 8 bases outside the gene matches. As DNA, the CDR3 is TGCAGCGTTGATACGCCATGGACAGGCACTGAAGCTTTCTTT. This codes for CSVDTPWTGTEAFF.

The chain couples TRBV6-6 to TRBJ2-7; tentatively, D is TRBD2 (6 bases). This CDR3 has 13 residues. Per the germline V gene, CDR1 is MNHNY and CDR2 is SVGAGI (reference sequence). Trimming took off 2 bases at V and 6 bases at J, with 11 bases between the two ends. The CDR3 coding sequence is TGTGCCAGCAGTTACGGGTCGGGAGCCGAGCAGTACTTC. As protein: CASSYGSGAEQYF.

In this sample, this clone turned up once. The CDR3 DNA is TGTGCCAGCAGTCCTTGGGTTGCGGGAGGAACAGATACGCAGTATTTT. Protein: CASSPWVAGGTDTQYF. The chain carries TRBV7-6 and TRBJ2-3; TRBD2 matches 8 bases. The germline gives CDR1 SGHVS, CDR2 FNYEAQ. The ends lost 6 bases at V and 3 bases at J; junction bases unmatched: 11. The CDR3 is 16 amino acids.

V usage is TRBV13 and J usage is TRBJ1-1; 7 positions agree with TRBD1. V was clipped by 0 bases and J by 4 bases; unmatched bases: 11. Germline values: CDR1 PRHDT, CDR2 FYEKMQ (reference sequence). This CDR3 contains 17 residues. The CDR3: CASSLGPLQGTSTEAFF. The CDR3 region has the DNA TGTGCCAGCAGCTTAGGACCTTTACAGGGGACCTCCACTGAAGCTTTCTTT.

This chain links TRBV19 with TRBJ1-2, with no clear D. The V and J ends lost 3 bases and 1 base respectively, with 18 bases between them. CDR1 LNHDA and CDR2 SQIVND come from the germline V gene (reference sequence). The CDR3 length is 17 residues. The CDR3, as DNA: TGTGCCAGTAGTATTGGGGAGGGCAGGAAAGTTAACTATGGCTACACCTTC. Translation gives CASSIGEGRKVNYGYTF. Based on the CDR3 plus reference TRBV19 and TRBJ1-2, the full variable domain is DGGITQSPKYLFRKEGQNVTLSCEQNLNHDAMYWYRQDPGQGLRLIYYSQIVNDFQKGDIAEGYSVSREKKESFPLTVTSAQKNPTAFYLCASSIGEGRKVNYGYTFGSGTRLTVV.

The chain has TRBV11-3 and TRBJ2-7; no firm D call. Germline CDR1 SGHNT, CDR2 YENEEA. CDR3 size: 14 residues. V was shortened by 4 bases and J by 6 bases, with 16 bases between the two germline ends. The CDR3 coding sequence is TGTGCCAGCAGCTCCCAAATACCCCCGGGCGAGCAGTACTTC. It encodes CASSSQIPPGEQYF.

This clone was picked up one time. CDR3 coding DNA: TGTGCCAGCAGTTTAGGATTGGGCAACACCGGGGAGCTGTTTTTT. This sequence encodes CASSLGLGNTGELFF. This rearrangement joins TRBV27 to TRBJ2-2, with D uncertain. The V end lost 2 bases, the J end lost 2 bases, and 9 bases lay between the germline ends. Germline CDR1 is MNHEY and CDR2 is SMNVEV (reference sequence). The CDR3 totals 15 residues.

This clone was observed a single time. The rearrangement links TRBV30 to TRBJ2-7; possible D gene TRBD2, 5 bases. The CDR3 is made up of 16 amino acids. V lost 4 bases, J lost 0 bases, and 19 bases lay in between. CDR1 and CDR2 from the germline V gene are GTSNPN and SVGIG (reference sequence). DNA of the CDR3: TGTGCCTGGAACCTCGGGGTGACAAAGAGCTCCTACGAGCAGTACTTC. This translates into CAWNLGVTKSSYEQYF.

The rearrangement joins TRBV30 to TRBJ1-1; no reliable D call. The CDR3 is made up of 13 amino acids. The V gene's germline CDR1 is GTSNPN and CDR2 SVGIG (reference sequence). V was shortened by 4 bases and J by 3 bases, with 12 bases between the two germline ends. The DNA of the CDR3 is TGTGCCTGGACGAGCCCCCTGGACACTGAAGCTTTCTTT. Translating gives CAWTSPLDTEAFF.

This rearrangement joins TRBV5-1 to TRBJ2-7; 12 bases line up with TRBD1. The CDR3 is made up of 16 amino acids. CDR1 SGHRS and CDR2 YFSETQ come from the germline V gene. Unmatched junction bases numbered 6, after V lost 0 bases and J lost 5 bases. CDR3 amino acids: CASSLVGQGAYDEQYF. Written as DNA, the CDR3 is TGCGCCAGCAGCTTGGTGGGACAGGGGGCCTACGACGAGCAGTACTTC. The full variable domain, rest sourced from reference TRBV5-1 and TRBJ2-7, is KAGVTQTPRYLIKTRGQQVTLSCSPISGHRSVSWYQQTPGQGLQFLFEYFSETQRNKGNFPGRFSGRQFSNSRSEMNVSTLELGDSALYLCASSLVGQGAYDEQYFGPGTRLTVT.

This chain uses TRBV30 with TRBJ2-1; no clear D. Germline CDR1 GTSNPN, CDR2 SVGIG (reference sequence). The ends were cut back, 2 bases at V and 6 bases at J, with 8 bases in the middle. The CDR3 totals 12 residues. CDR3 loop: CAWSPGTNEQFF. For the CDR3, the DNA is TGTGCCTGGAGTCCCGGTACCAATGAGCAGTTCTTC.

The rearrangement uses TRBV29-1 and TRBJ1-6; 10 positions match TRBD1. The CDR3 extends over 14 amino acids. V was pared by 5 bases and J by 9 bases, with 7 bases of the junction left unmatched. In germline, CDR1 is SQVTM, CDR2 ANQGSEA. CDR3 region: CSVRTGGTSSPLHF. In DNA, the CDR3 is TGCAGCGTTCGGACAGGGGGGACTAGTTCACCCCTCCACTTT.

This clone has just one count. This chain uses TRBV5-4 with TRBJ2-2; 7 bases line up with TRBD2. Germline-derived CDR1 and CDR2 are SGHNT and YYREEE (reference sequence). This CDR3 has 16 residues. Trimming at V came to 4 bases and at J to 2 bases, leaving 8 bases not matched to a gene. This CDR3 is CASSRPGLINTGELFF. CDR3 DNA: TGTGCCAGCAGCAGGCCGGGACTAATAAACACCGGGGAGCTGTTTTTT. Using reference TRBV5-4 and TRBJ2-2 for the parts outside the CDR3, the full variable domain is ETGVTQSPTHLIKTRGQQVTLRCSSQSGHNTVSWYQQALGQGPQFIFQYYREEENGRGNFPPRFSGLQFPNYSSELNVNALELDDSALYLCASSRPGLINTGELFFGEGSRLTVL.

The gene calls are TRBV10-3 and TRBJ2-1; 10 bases agree with TRBD1. The CDR3 has 17 residues. Germline lookup yields CDR1 ENHRY and CDR2 SYGVKD. V dropped 4 bases and J dropped 2; count of bases not matched to a gene: 8. The CDR3 protein is CAISVSGQGVAYNEQFF. In nucleotides, the CDR3 is TGTGCCATCAGTGTCTCTGGACAGGGGGTGGCCTACAATGAGCAGTTCTTC.